This T cell receptor beta chain is from a study of T cell responses to AZD1222 COVID-19 vaccine. Across the whole study: Second doses at about 4 or about 12 weeks were pooled.

Notes on this clone: Its antigen remains unidentified.

Germline V gene data show CDR1 as SGHDN and CDR2 as FVKESK. The CDR3 is 20 amino acids. Trimming cost V 1 base and J 2 bases; bases outside gene matches: 12. Method: immunoSEQ multiplex PCR; TCRdb's copy keeps in-frame clones and lacks some. The data show approximately 46,000 clones, more than 60% seen once. General study results and limits: A mostly white British donor set with more females was recruited, and clonal diversity was possibly underestimated.

This clonotype was sampled from an adult in good health. The sequencing here drew on peripheral blood, taken on day 0 of AZD1222 vaccination. The chain employs TRBV14 and TRBJ2-5, with 14 bases fitting TRBD2. CDR3 loop: CASSQGRTSGGPWGQETQYF. As DNA, the CDR3 is TGTGCCAGCAGCCAAGGGAGGACTAGCGGGGGGCCATGGGGACAAGAGACCCAGTACTTC.